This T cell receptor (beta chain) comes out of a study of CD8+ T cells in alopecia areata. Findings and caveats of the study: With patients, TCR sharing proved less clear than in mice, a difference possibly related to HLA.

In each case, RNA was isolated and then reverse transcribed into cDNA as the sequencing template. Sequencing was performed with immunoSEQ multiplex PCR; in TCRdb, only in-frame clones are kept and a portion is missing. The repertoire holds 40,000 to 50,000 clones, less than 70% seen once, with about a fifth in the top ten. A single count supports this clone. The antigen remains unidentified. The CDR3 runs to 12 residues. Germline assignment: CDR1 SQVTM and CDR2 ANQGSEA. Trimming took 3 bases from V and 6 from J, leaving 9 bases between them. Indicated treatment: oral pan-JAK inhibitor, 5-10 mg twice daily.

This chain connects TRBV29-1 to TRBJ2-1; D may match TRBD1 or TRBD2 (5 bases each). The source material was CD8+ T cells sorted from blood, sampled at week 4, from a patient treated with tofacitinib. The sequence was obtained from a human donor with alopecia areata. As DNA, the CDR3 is TGCAGCGTTGAGGGGGTAGGCAATGAGCAGTTCTTC. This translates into CSVEGVGNEQFF.